The rows below give T cell receptor beta chains drawn from one sample of a study of cytomegalovirus exposure and HLA in healthy donors. The repertoire was sequenced with immunoSEQ multiplex PCR; TCRdb's copy has only in-frame clones and lacks some. The sample shows tens of thousands of clones, 60% to 70% of them seen only once. Material for sequencing was PBMCs. The receptors here all came from a man aged 25 to 40 in good health and CMV-seropositive. Each CDR3 is given with its conserved first and last residue. The D gene is left open where the match is weak. The size field is filled for only some rows; it gives once, few, many or a size class.

TRBV5-8	NA	TRBJ2-3	NA	CASSLPGADTQYF	TGTGCCAGCAGCTTACCAGGGGCAGATACGCAGTATTTT
TRBV7-9	NA	TRBJ1-1	NA	CASRGEGYTEAFF	TGTGCCAGTAGGGGGGAGGGGTACACTGAAGCTTTCTTT
TRBV28	TRBD1	TRBJ2-1	NA	CASSSPGQGNEQFF	TGTGCCAGCAGTTCGCCGGGACAGGGAAATGAGCAGTTCTTC
TRBV7-9	NA	TRBJ2-1	NA	CSSSSTVNEQFF	TGTTCCAGCAGCTCGACAGTCAATGAGCAGTTCTTC
TRBV27	TRBD1	TRBJ1-1	few	CASSLRGQGTEAFF	TGTGCCAGCAGTTTAAGGGGGCAGGGGACTGAAGCTTTCTTT
TRBV29-1	TRBD2	TRBJ2-3	NA	CSVGTSGSLSDTQYF	TGCAGCGTTGGGACTAGCGGGAGTTTGTCAGATACGCAGTATTTT
TRBV14	TRBD1	TRBJ1-4	NA	CASGGQPREKLFF	TGTGCCAGCGGGGGACAGCCGCGTGAAAAACTGTTTTTT
TRBV29-1	NA	TRBJ2-7	NA	CSVEAEAGAPEQYF	TGCAGCGTTGAAGCGGAGGCAGGGGCCCCCGAGCAGTACTTC
TRBV27	TRBD1	TRBJ2-7	NA	CASTKGPRGRYEQYF	TGTGCCAGCACCAAGGGTCCGAGGGGGCGATACGAGCAGTACTTC
TRBV25-1	NA	TRBJ2-5	few	CASSGGQTQYF	TGTGCCAGCAGTGGTGGACAGACGCAGTACTTC
TRBV7-3	NA	TRBJ1-2	NA	CASSPGPGQSFGYTF	TGTGCCAGCAGCCCCGGCCCGGGACAATCTTTCGGCTACACCTTC
TRBV5-6	NA	TRBJ1-5	NA	CASSRLGNGHSNQPQHF	TGTGCCAGCAGTCGTCTCGGTAATGGGCATAGCAATCAGCCCCAGCATTTT
TRBV28	TRBD2	TRBJ2-3	NA	CASSLAGGTDTQYF	TGTGCCAGCAGTTTAGCGGGGGGCACAGATACGCAGTATTTT
TRBV11-2	NA	TRBJ2-7	few	CASTQDLGGEQYF	TGTGCCAGCACACAGGACCTAGGGGGCGAGCAGTACTTC
TRBV5-6	NA	TRBJ1-5	few	CASSSRMGALNQPQHF	TGTGCCAGCAGCTCGCGGATGGGGGCCTTAAATCAGCCCCAGCATTTT
TRBV19	TRBD1	TRBJ2-5	NA	CASKTGGMETQYF	TGTGCCTCAAAGACAGGGGGCATGGAGACCCAGTACTTC
TRBV10-3	NA	TRBJ1-2	NA	CAITGGQGPYYGYTF	TGTGCCATCACGGGGGGGCAGGGACCCTACTATGGCTACACCTTC
TRBV5-4	TRBD1	TRBJ2-2	NA	CASSFGQGATGELFF	TGTGCCAGCAGCTTCGGACAGGGCGCGACCGGGGAGCTGTTTTTT
TRBV19	NA	TRBJ2-6	NA	CASCIAGANVLTF	TGTGCCAGTTGTATCGCTGGGGCCAACGTCCTGACTTTC
TRBV4-2	NA	TRBJ2-5	few	CASSQDLAAGWPRRLYF	TGTGCCAGCAGCCAAGATTTAGCGGCAGGGTGGCCGAGAAGGCTGTACTTC
TRBV5-1	NA	TRBJ2-5	NA	CASSPLSTAAGETQYF	TGCGCCAGCAGCCCGCTGAGTACGGCGGCGGGAGAGACCCAGTACTTC
TRBV7-2	TRBD1	TRBJ2-2	NA	CASSLAGTVFTGELFF	TGTGCCAGCAGCCTAGCCGGGACAGTTTTCACCGGGGAGCTGTTTTTT
TRBV28	NA	TRBJ2-3	once	CASSSSADTQYF	TGTGCCAGCAGTTCGAGTGCAGATACGCAGTATTTT
TRBV7-6	NA	TRBJ2-1	NA	CASSYQGDEQFF	TGTGCCAGCAGCTACCAAGGGGATGAGCAGTTCTTC
TRBV5-6	NA	TRBJ2-5	NA	CASSSLEVQETQYF	TGTGCCAGCAGCTCTCTGGAGGTCCAAGAGACCCAGTACTTC
TRBV15	TRBD2	TRBJ2-5	few	CATSRGDGEGETQYF	TGTGCCACCAGCAGAGGAGACGGGGAGGGAGAGACCCAGTACTTC
TRBV6-5	NA	TRBJ1-5	NA	CASSYGSPHSNQPQHF	TGTGCCAGCAGTTATGGGAGTCCCCATAGCAATCAGCCCCAGCATTTT
TRBV5-1	NA	TRBJ2-7	NA	CASSSRPGREIEQYF	TGCGCCAGCAGCTCCCGCCCGGGCAGGGAAATCGAGCAGTACTTC
TRBV27	TRBD2	TRBJ2-5	NA	CASSFGTSGPQETQYF	TGTGCCAGCAGTTTCGGGACTAGCGGCCCACAAGAGACCCAGTACTTC
TRBV27	NA	TRBJ1-6	few	CASSLTPISSYNSPLHF	TGTGCCAGCAGCCTAACCCCCATTAGCTCCTATAATTCACCCCTCCACTTT
TRBV5-4	NA	TRBJ2-5	NA	CASSLNLGGTETQYF	TGTGCCAGCAGCTTGAATTTAGGCGGCACAGAGACCCAGTACTTC
TRBV27	TRBD2	TRBJ2-1	few	CASSETGTSGTNEQFF	TGTGCCAGCAGTGAAACCGGGACTAGCGGTACCAATGAGCAGTTCTTC
TRBV4-2	TRBD2	TRBJ2-3	few	CASSQGVGLAGLDTQYF	TGTGCCAGCAGCCAGGGTGTGGGACTAGCGGGGTTGGATACGCAGTATTTT